The next 27 T cell receptor beta chains were all read from a single sample in a study of cytomegalovirus exposure and HLA in healthy donors (dated 2017 in TCRdb). The library was obtained by the immunoSEQ multiplex PCR assay. For the multiplex PCR, a mixture combining 60 forward primers for TCR Vbeta segments and 13 reverse primers for TCR Jbeta segments was used. TCRdb stores this immuneACCESS table with in-frame sequences only. Part of the clones is absent; in the studies checked, under half of the shortfall reflects unresolved V genes, and no reason is known for the rest. In this sample the table shows under 150,000 clones, around 83% of which occur a single time. The ten biggest clones cover roughly 2.7% of the sample. The sequencing sample was made of PBMCs. These TCRs come from a middle-aged man in good health and CMV-seronegative.

The rearrangement links TRBV28 to TRBJ2-3; 9 positions match TRBD2. V shed 3 bases, J shed 1 base, and the junction held 2 bases outside the gene matches. Germline CDR1 and CDR2: MDHEN and SYDVKM. The CDR3 contains 15 residues. DNA for the CDR3: TGTGCCAGCAGTTTCGAGCGGGGGGGCACAGATACGCAGTATTTT. Protein: CASSFERGGTDTQYF. The whole variable domain, remainder taken from reference TRBV28 and TRBJ2-3, is DVKVTQSSRYLVKRTGEKVFLECVQDMDHENMFWYRQDPGLGLRLIYFSYDVKMKEKGDIPEGYSVSREKKERFSLILESASTNQTSMYLCASSFERGGTDTQYFGPGTRLTVL.

The chain carries TRBV30 and TRBJ1-1; perhaps TRBD1 as D (6 bases). This CDR3 spans 14 amino acids. Trimming removed 2 bases at V and 7 bases at J, with 17 bases between. Germline V gene lookup returns CDR1 GTSNPN and CDR2 SVGIG (reference sequence). CDR3 in amino acids: CAWSRGGPSHEAFF. The CDR3 coding sequence is TGTGCCTGGAGTAGGGGGGGCCCGTCGCATGAAGCTTTCTTT.

V usage is TRBV5-4 and J usage is TRBJ1-5; 10 nucleotides align to TRBD1. The germline V gene encodes CDR1 SGHNT and CDR2 YYREEE (reference sequence). This CDR3 spans 15 amino acids. V dropped 4 bases and J dropped 6; count of bases not matched to a gene: 7. The CDR3 protein is CASSRDRGHGQPQHF. CDR3 DNA: TGTGCCAGCAGCCGAGACAGGGGGCATGGTCAGCCCCAGCATTTT.

V is TRBV7-8 and J is TRBJ2-1; TRBD1 matches 8 bases. The CDR3 is made up of 13 amino acids. Trimming removed 5 bases from V and 6 bases from J; junction bases left unmatched: 3. CDR1 is SGHVS, CDR2 FQNEAQ, per germline. The CDR3 loop is CASSPGTGNEQFF. The DNA of the CDR3 is TGTGCCAGCAGCCCCGGGACAGGCAATGAGCAGTTCTTC.

This clone appeared a few times. The chain recombines TRBV6-5 with TRBJ1-1; TRBD1 matches at 7 bases. CDR1 is MNHEY and CDR2 is SVGAGI in the germline V gene. V lost 2 bases to trimming and J lost 3 bases; unmatched junction nucleotides: 3. CDR3 length: 14 residues. The CDR3 nucleotides are TGTGCCAGCAGTTACGGGACAGCTGACACTGAAGCTTTCTTT. Translated, it gives CASSYGTADTEAFF.

This clone was seen just once. The rearrangement links TRBV6-1 to TRBJ2-5; D is unclear. The J call is in doubt because the DNA end fits TRBJ2-7 better. The CDR3 extends over 14 amino acids. Germline CDR1 MNHNS, CDR2 SASEGT. The CDR3 nucleotides read TGTGCCATTCCCCCCCTGGTGGAGATCTACGAGCAGTACTTC. Translation: CAIPPLVEIYEQYF.

This clone was counted a single time. This chain links TRBV28 with TRBJ1-5; 7 positions agree with TRBD1. Losses at the gene ends were 7 bases for V and 3 bases for J; bases not matched to a gene: 6. CDR1 is MDHEN, CDR2 SYDVKM, per germline. The CDR3 contains 14 residues. This CDR3 is CASIRDRVNQPQHF. The DNA for the CDR3 is TGTGCCAGCATCCGCGACAGGGTCAATCAGCCCCAGCATTTT.

V gene TRBV5-1 combines with J gene TRBJ1-2; D is uncertain. Trimming removed 5 bases at V and 5 bases at J, with 13 bases between. Germline CDR1 SGHRS, CDR2 YFSETQ. This CDR3 contains 13 residues. CDR3 DNA: TGCGCCAGCAGGGAGGGAGGAGAATATGGCTACACCTTC. Residues: CASREGGEYGYTF.

V usage is TRBV18 and J usage is TRBJ1-6; D not certain. Looked up from germline, CDR1 is KGHSH and CDR2 is LQKENI. The CDR3 has 16 amino acids. Trimming took 1 base from V and 7 from J, leaving 14 bases between them. Here the CDR3 reads CASSPQSGQTNSPLHF. The CDR3 nucleotides are TGTGCCAGCTCACCACAGAGTGGTCAGACAAATTCACCCCTCCACTTT.

This sequence joins TRBV5-1 and TRBJ2-1, with TRBD1 matching over 11 bases. CDR1 is SGHRS and CDR2 is YFSETQ in the germline V gene. J was trimmed by 8 bases and V by 3 bases; bases with no gene match: 4. The CDR3 is made up of 14 amino acids. The chain's CDR3 is CASSWTGGMHEQFF. The CDR3 region has the DNA TGCGCCAGCAGCTGGACAGGGGGCATGCATGAGCAGTTCTTC.

CDR3: CASSLTGQTEAFF. CDR3 coding DNA: TGTGCCAGCAGCTTAACGGGGCAGACTGAAGCTTTCTTT. The genes are TRBV7-3 and TRBJ1-1, with D perhaps TRBD1 (5 bases). Trimming shortened V by 0 bases and J by 5 bases, and 7 bases separated the two germline ends. Germline V gene lookup returns CDR1 SGHTA and CDR2 FQGTGA. The length of the CDR3 is 13 residues.

The chain couples TRBV5-4 to TRBJ1-2; 7 nucleotides match TRBD1. Germline V lookup: CDR1 SGHNT, CDR2 YYREEE (reference sequence). V lost 1 base and J lost 0; bases outside the gene matches: 3. This CDR3 has 15 residues. Here the CDR3 DNA reads TGTGCCAGCAGCTTGAGACAGGGAGCTAACTATGGCTACACCTTC. This sequence encodes CASSLRQGANYGYTF.

In its sample, this clone was seen a few times. This sequence joins TRBV6-1 and TRBJ1-1, with 7 bases that match TRBD1. The germline V gene has CDR1 MNHNS and CDR2 SASEGT. V lost 4 bases to trimming and J lost 4 bases; unmatched junction nucleotides: 9. The CDR3 runs to 15 residues. The CDR3 DNA reads as TGTGCCAGCAGTGCGATTCGACAGGGTACCACTGAAGCTTTCTTT. This sequence encodes CASSAIRQGTTEAFF.

The chain carries TRBV5-1 and TRBJ2-7; 7 positions match TRBD1. The germline V gene has CDR1 SGHRS and CDR2 YFSETQ. The ends lost 0 bases at V and 7 bases at J; junction bases unmatched: 4. This CDR3 has 13 amino acids. The CDR3 bases are TGCGCCAGCAGCTTGGCCTCGGGACAGGAGCAGTACTTC. Amino acids: CASSLASGQEQYF.

The chain carries TRBV7-6 and TRBJ2-1, with 7 bases that match TRBD1. The CDR3 covers 14 residues. The J segment lost 5 bases and the V segment lost 5 bases, leaving 6 bases of the junction unmatched. Germline V gene lookup returns CDR1 SGHVS and CDR2 FNYEAQ. The CDR3 DNA reads TGTGCCAGCAGCCCCGGGACAGTCAACAATGAGCAGTTCTTC. Encoded protein: CASSPGTVNNEQFF.

V gene TRBV19 combines with J gene TRBJ2-5; tentative D call: TRBD1 (5 bases). Per the germline V gene, CDR1 is LNHDA and CDR2 is SQIVND (reference sequence). Trimming removed 0 bases from V and 4 bases from J, with 12 bases in between. CDR3 size: 15 residues. CDR3 sequence reads: CASSIDQGSLETQYF. CDR3 nucleotides: TGTGCCAGTAGTATAGACCAGGGCTCATTAGAGACCCAGTACTTC.

The chain is built from TRBV7-9 and TRBJ1-2; 7 nucleotides align to TRBD1. CDR1 is SEHNR, CDR2 FQNEAQ, per germline (reference sequence). This CDR3 has 16 amino acids. J gave up 1 base and V 1 base, and 6 bases lay outside the gene matches. This CDR3 reads CASSLGSGTDNYGYTF. The CDR3 coding sequence is TGTGCCAGCAGCTTAGGGTCAGGGACAGATAACTATGGCTACACCTTC.

This rearrangement joins TRBV25-1 to TRBJ2-1; D gene uncertain. Trimming pared 4 bases from V and 0 bases from J, leaving 10 bases between. Germline V gives CDR1 MGHDK, CDR2 SYGVNS. The CDR3 spans 15 residues. This chain's CDR3 is CASSGVSYSYNEQFF. For the CDR3, the DNA is TGTGCCAGCAGTGGAGTAAGCTACTCCTACAATGAGCAGTTCTTC. Using reference TRBV25-1 and TRBJ2-1 for the parts outside the CDR3, the full variable domain is EADIYQTPRYLVIGTGKKITLECSQTMGHDKMYWYQQDPGMELHLIHYSYGVNSTEKGDLSSESTVSRIRTEHFPLTLESARPSHTSQYLCASSGVSYSYNEQFFGPGTRLTVL.

Concerning this clone: A read error may account for a junction end that differs from germline. Other DNA variants within this sample encode the same CDR3. The CDR3 is CAWSEPSVPPHF. The CDR3 bases are TGTGCCTGGAGCGAACCGAGTGTACCCCCGCACTTC. The chain combines TRBV30 with TRBJ2-7; D gene unclear. Germline V lookup: CDR1 GTSNPN, CDR2 SVGIG (reference sequence). The CDR3 has 12 residues.

The V and J genes are TRBV9 and TRBJ2-1; D is possibly TRBD2 (5 bases). Germline values: CDR1 SGDLS, CDR2 YYNGEE. The length of the CDR3 is 15 residues. With 0 bases removed from V and 6 bases from J, the gap between germline ends came to 13 bases. In nucleotides, the CDR3 is TGTGCCAGCAGCGTAGACAAGCGGAGCCCCAATGAGCAGTTCTTC. Its protein is CASSVDKRSPNEQFF.

The chain couples TRBV5-4 to TRBJ2-7, with 10 positions matching TRBD2. The CDR3 runs 14 residues. V was pared by 7 bases and J by 0 bases, with 4 bases of the junction left unmatched. Germline CDR1 and CDR2: SGHNT and YYREEE (reference sequence). The CDR3 bases are TGTGCCAGCTCCGAGCGGGGGGGCTCCTACGAGCAGTACTTC. It specifies CASSERGGSYEQYF.

The V and J genes are TRBV5-1 and TRBJ2-5; 7 bases align to TRBD2. The CDR3 sequence is 15 residues long. The germline gives CDR1 SGHRS, CDR2 YFSETQ. V trimming: 4 bases; J trimming: 2 bases; junction bases outside the gene matches: 8. The CDR3 sequence: CASSILPSGQETQYF. The CDR3 DNA follows: TGCGCCAGCAGCATACTCCCTAGCGGTCAAGAGACCCAGTACTTC.

V gene TRBV7-2 combines with J gene TRBJ2-3; a weak D match, TRBD1 (5 bases). The V gene lost 0 bases and the J gene lost 2 bases, with 6 bases spanning the gap. In germline, CDR1 is SGHTA, CDR2 FQGNSA. The CDR3 sequence is 14 residues long. The CDR3 DNA reads as TGTGCCAGCAGCTTAGCGGGGCCCACAGATACGCAGTATTTT. Amino acids: CASSLAGPTDTQYF.

This chain links TRBV5-1 with TRBJ2-3, with 10 bases matching TRBD2. The CDR3 covers 15 residues. Germline trimming cut 0 bases from V and 6 bases from J; bases unmatched to any gene: 4. In germline, CDR1 is SGHRS, CDR2 YFSETQ. The CDR3, as DNA: TGCGCCAGCAGCTTGGGGACTAGCGGCTTGGATACGCAGTATTTT. Its protein is CASSLGTSGLDTQYF.

This clone was counted between two and nine times. CDR3 loop: CATGRAKGGTEAFF. In DNA form, the CDR3 reads TGTGCCACCGGCCGGGCCAAAGGGGGCACTGAAGCTTTCTTT. The rearrangement uses TRBV15 and TRBJ1-1; D possibly corresponds to TRBD1 (6 bases). The V gene's germline CDR1 is LNHNV and CDR2 YYDKDF (reference sequence). V lost 8 bases, J lost 4 bases, and 17 bases lay in between. The CDR3 has 14 amino acids.

The rearrangement joins TRBV5-1 to TRBJ2-7, with TRBD2 as a possible D gene (6 bases). V was clipped by 2 bases and J by 2 bases, with 14 bases between them. The germline V gene has CDR1 SGHRS and CDR2 YFSETQ. This CDR3 is 15 amino acids long. The CDR3 loop is CASSLGQVAAYEQYF. The CDR3 DNA reads TGCGCCAGCAGCTTAGGGCAGGTAGCGGCCTACGAGCAGTACTTC.

The chain joins TRBV29-1 to TRBJ1-2, with 9 positions matching TRBD1. The CDR3 sequence is 14 residues long. Trimming at V came to 6 bases and at J to 2 bases, leaving 7 bases not matched to a gene. The V gene's germline CDR1 is SQVTM and CDR2 ANQGSEA. The chain's CDR3 is CSVWGQGYNYGYTF. The CDR3 DNA is TGCAGCGTATGGGGACAGGGTTACAACTATGGCTACACCTTC.